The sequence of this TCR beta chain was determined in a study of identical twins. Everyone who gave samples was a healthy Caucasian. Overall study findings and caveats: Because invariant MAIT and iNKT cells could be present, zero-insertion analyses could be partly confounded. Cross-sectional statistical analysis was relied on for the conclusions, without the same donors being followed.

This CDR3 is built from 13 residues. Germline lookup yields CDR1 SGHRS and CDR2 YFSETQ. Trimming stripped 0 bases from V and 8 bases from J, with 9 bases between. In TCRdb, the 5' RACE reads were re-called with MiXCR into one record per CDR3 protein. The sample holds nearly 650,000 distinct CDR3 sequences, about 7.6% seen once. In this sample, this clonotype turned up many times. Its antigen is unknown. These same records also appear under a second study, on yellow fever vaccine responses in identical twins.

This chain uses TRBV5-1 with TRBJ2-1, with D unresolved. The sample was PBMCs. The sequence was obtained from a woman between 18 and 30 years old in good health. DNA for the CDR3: TGCGCCAGCAGCTTGGCCGCAGGTGATGAGCAGTTCTTC. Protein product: CASSLAAGDEQFF.